The entry below gives a single T cell receptor beta chain sequence along with its context. Its antigen is still unknown. Measured with immunoSEQ multiplex PCR; TCRdb has only the in-frame clones, and not every one. The profile shows about 60,000 clones, 84% of them singletons. As for time point: week 11, during vaccination. Topical imiquimod was applied with each vaccine dose, which held 300 ug of mutant IDH1 20-mer peptide. This specimen comes from a study of a mutant IDH1 vaccine in newly diagnosed glioma. Study-wide background: Patients got their first vaccination 4-6 weeks after radiotherapy alone, or with temozolomide cycles. Sex distribution of treated patients was around 62% male and about 38% female; mean age was around 42 years.

Trimming removed 9 bases from V and 0 bases from J, with 9 bases in between. The germline CDR1 and CDR2 sequences are LNHDA and SQIVND (reference sequence). The CDR3 is made up of 13 amino acids. The sample was PBMCs, taken from a glioma patient whose treatment included an IDH1 peptide vaccine. The J gene is TRBJ1-5, the V gene TRBV19; possible D gene TRBD1, 6 bases. The sequence was obtained from a man in his thirties or forties with glioma. This chain's CDR3 is CASDRYSNQPQHF. The CDR3 bases are TGTGCCAGCGACAGGTATAGCAATCAGCCCCAGCATTTT.